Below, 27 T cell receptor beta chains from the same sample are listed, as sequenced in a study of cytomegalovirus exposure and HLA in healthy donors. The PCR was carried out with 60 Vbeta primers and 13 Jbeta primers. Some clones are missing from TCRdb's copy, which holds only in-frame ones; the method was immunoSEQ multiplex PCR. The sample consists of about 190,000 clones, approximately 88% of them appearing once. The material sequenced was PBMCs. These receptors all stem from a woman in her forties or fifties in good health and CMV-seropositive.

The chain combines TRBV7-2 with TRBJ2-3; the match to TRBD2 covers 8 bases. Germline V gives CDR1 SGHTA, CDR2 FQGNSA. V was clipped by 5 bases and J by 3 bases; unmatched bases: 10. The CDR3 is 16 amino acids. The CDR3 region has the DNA TGTGCCAGCAGCCCGAGCTCGGGGGGGAGGACAGATACGCAGTATTTT. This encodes CASSPSSGGRTDTQYF.

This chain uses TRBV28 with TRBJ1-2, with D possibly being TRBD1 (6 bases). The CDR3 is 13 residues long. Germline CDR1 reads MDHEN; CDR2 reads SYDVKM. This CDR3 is CGARGSPNYGYTF. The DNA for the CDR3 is TGTGGGGCGAGGGGGTCACCTAACTATGGCTACACCTTC.

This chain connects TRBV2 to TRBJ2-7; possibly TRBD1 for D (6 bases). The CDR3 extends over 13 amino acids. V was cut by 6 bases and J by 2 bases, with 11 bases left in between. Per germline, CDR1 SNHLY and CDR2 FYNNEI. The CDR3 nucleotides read TGTGCCAGCAGGAAAGGGGGAGCCTACGAGCAGTACTTC. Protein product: CASRKGGAYEQYF.

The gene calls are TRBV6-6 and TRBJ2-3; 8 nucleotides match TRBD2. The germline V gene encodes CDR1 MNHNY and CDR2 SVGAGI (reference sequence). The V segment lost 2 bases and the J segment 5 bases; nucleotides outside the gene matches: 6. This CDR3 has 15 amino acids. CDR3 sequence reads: CASSYRGLGLDTQYF. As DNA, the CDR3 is TGTGCCAGCAGTTACAGGGGACTAGGTTTAGATACGCAGTATTTT.

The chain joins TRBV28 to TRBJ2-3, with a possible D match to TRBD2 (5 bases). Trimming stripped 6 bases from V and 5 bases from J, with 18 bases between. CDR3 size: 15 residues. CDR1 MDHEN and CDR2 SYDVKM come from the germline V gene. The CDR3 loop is CASRPDSLKKDTQYF. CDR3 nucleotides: TGTGCCAGCAGGCCGGACTCACTAAAGAAAGATACGCAGTATTTT. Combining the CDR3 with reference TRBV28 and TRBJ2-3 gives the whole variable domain DVKVTQSSRYLVKRTGEKVFLECVQDMDHENMFWYRQDPGLGLRLIYFSYDVKMKEKGDIPEGYSVSREKKERFSLILESASTNQTSMYLCASRPDSLKKDTQYFGPGTRLTVL.

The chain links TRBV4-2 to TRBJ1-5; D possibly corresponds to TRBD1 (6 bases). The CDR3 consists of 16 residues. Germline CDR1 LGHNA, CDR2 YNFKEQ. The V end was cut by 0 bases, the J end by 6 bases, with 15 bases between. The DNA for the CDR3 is TGTGCCAGCAGCCAAGAATCGACGGGGGGCATTCAGCCCCAGCATTTT. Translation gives CASSQESTGGIQPQHF.

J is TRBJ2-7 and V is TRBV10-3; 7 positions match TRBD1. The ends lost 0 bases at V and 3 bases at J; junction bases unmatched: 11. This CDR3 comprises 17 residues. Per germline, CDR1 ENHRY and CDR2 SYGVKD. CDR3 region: CAISESQGKGASYEQYF. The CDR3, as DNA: TGTGCCATCAGTGAGTCCCAGGGGAAGGGGGCGAGCTACGAGCAGTACTTC.

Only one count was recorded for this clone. CDR3 bases: TGTGCCAGTAGCAGAAGCAGGGGGCAGAACACTGAAGCTTTCTTT. It yields the protein CASSRSRGQNTEAFF. This chain links TRBV6-6 with TRBJ1-1; 8 bases match TRBD1. After removal of 9 bases from V and 1 base from J, the junction contained 10 bases not matched to a gene. The CDR3 extends over 15 amino acids. Germline loops: CDR1 MNHNY, CDR2 SVGAGI (reference sequence).

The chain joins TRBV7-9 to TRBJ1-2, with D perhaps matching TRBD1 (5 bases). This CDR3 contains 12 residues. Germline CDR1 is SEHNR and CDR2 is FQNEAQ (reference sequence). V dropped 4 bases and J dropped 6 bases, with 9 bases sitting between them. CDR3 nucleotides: TGTGCCAGCAGCTCGGGGGGGGATGGCTACACCTTC. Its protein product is CASSSGGDGYTF.

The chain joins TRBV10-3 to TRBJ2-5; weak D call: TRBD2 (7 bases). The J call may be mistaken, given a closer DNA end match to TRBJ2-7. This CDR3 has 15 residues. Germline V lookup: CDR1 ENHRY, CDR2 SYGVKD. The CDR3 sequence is CAISDRGAGGNEQYF. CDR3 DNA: TGTGCCATCAGTGACCGGGGGGCCGGGGGGAACGAGCAGTACTTC.

DNA of the CDR3: TGCGCCAGCAGCCAAGATCGAACTAGCGGGGGCAATGAGCAGTTCTTC. Its translation: CASSQDRTSGGNEQFF. The chain links TRBV4-1 to TRBJ2-1; TRBD2 aligns across 11 bases. Germline CDR1 is MGHRA and CDR2 is YSYEKL. The CDR3 runs to 16 residues. V shed 0 bases, J shed 6 bases, and the junction held 4 bases outside the gene matches.

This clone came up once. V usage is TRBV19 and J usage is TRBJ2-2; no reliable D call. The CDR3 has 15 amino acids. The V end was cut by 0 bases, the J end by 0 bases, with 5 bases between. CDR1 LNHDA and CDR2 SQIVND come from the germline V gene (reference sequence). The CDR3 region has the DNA TGTGCCAGTAGTATAGATACGGCGAACACCGGGGAGCTGTTTTTT. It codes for CASSIDTANTGELFF.

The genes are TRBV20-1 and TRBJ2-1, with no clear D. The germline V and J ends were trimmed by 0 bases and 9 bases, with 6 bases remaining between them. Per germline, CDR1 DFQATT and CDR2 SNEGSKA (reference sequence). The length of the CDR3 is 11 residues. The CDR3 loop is CSARDLGEQFF. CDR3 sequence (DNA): TGCAGTGCTAGAGATCTCGGTGAGCAGTTCTTC.

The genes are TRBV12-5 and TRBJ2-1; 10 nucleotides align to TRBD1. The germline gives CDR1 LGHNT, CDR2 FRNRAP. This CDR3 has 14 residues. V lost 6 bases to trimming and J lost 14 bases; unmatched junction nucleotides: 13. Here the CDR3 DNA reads TGTGCTAGTGGCATCTCCGGGACAGGGGATAGGAAGTTCTTC. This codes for CASGISGTGDRKFF.

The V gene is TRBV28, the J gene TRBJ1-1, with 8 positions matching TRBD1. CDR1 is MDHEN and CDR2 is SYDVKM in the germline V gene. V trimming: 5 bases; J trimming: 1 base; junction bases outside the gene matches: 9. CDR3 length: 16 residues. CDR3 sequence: CASSPRGQVKNTEAFF. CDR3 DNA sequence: TGTGCCAGCAGTCCCAGGGGGCAGGTGAAGAACACTGAAGCTTTCTTT.

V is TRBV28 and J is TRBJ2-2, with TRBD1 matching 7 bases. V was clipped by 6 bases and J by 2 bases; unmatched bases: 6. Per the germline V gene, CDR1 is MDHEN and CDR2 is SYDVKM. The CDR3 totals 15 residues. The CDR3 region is CASRRGQINTGELFF. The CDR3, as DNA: TGTGCCAGCAGAAGGGGACAGATAAACACCGGGGAGCTGTTTTTT.

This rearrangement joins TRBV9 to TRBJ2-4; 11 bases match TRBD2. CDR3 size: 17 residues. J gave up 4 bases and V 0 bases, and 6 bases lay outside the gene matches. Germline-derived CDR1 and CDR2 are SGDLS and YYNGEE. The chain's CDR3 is CASSVEGIAGGKNIQYF. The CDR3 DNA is TGTGCCAGCAGCGTAGAGGGCATAGCGGGGGGGAAAAACATTCAGTACTTC.

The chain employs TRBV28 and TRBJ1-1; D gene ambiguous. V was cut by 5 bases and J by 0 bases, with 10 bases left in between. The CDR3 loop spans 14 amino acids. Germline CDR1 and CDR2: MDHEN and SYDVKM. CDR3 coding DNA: TGTGCCAGCAGTGAAGGCGGCATGAACACTGAAGCTTTCTTT. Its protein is CASSEGGMNTEAFF.

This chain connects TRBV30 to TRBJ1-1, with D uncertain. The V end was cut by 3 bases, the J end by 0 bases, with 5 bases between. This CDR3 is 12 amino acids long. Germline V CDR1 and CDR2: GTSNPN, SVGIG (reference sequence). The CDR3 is CAWRGLNTEAFF. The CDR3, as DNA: TGTGCCTGGAGGGGCTTGAACACTGAAGCTTTCTTT. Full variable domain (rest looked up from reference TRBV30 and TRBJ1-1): SQTIHQWPATLVQPVGSPLSLECTVEGTSNPNLYWYRQAAGRGLQLLFYSVGIGQISSEVPQNLSASRPQDRQFILSSKKLLLSDSGFYLCAWRGLNTEAFFGQGTRLTVV.

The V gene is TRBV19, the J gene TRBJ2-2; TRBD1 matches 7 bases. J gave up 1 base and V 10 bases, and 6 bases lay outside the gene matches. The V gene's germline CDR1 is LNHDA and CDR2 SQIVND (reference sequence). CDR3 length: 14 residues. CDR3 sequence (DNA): TGTGCCACCCAGGACAGGAGGAACACCGGGGAGCTGTTTTTT. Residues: CATQDRRNTGELFF.

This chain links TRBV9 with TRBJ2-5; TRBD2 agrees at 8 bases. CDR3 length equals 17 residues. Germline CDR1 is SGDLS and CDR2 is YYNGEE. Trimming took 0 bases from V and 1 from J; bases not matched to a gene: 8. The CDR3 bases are TGTGCCAGCAGCGTAGGGGTAAGAACTAGCGGCCAAGAGACCCAGTACTTC. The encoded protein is CASSVGVRTSGQETQYF.

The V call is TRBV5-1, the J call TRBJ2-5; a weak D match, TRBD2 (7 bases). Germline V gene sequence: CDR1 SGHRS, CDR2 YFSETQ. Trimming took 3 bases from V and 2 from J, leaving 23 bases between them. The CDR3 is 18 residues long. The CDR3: CASSSLVGGGLGQETQYF. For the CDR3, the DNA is TGCGCCAGCAGCTCCCTTGTGGGGGGGGGCCTGGGGCAAGAGACCCAGTACTTC.

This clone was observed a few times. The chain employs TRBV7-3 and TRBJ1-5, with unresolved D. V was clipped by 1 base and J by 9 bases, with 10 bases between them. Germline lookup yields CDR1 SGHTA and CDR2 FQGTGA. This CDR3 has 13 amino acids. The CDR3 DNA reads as TGTGCCAGCAGCTTAAATCGGCAGGCGCCCCAGCATTTT. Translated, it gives CASSLNRQAPQHF. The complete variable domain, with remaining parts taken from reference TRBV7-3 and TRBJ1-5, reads GAGVSQTPSNKVTEKGKYVELRCDPISGHTALYWYRQSLGQGPEFLIYFQGTGAADDSGLPNDRFFAVRPEGSVSTLKIQRTERGDSAVYLCASSLNRQAPQHFGDGTRLSIL.

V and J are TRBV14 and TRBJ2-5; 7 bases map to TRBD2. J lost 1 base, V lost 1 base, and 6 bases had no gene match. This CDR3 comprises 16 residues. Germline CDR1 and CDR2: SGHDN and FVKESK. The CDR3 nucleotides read TGTGCCAGCAGCCAAGTCAGGCTAGCGGTCCAAGAGACCCAGTACTTC. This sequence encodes CASSQVRLAVQETQYF.

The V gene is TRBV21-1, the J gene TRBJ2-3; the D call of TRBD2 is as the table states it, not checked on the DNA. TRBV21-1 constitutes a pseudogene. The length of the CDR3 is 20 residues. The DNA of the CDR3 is TGTGCCAGCAGCAAAGCGCTTTCACTAGCGGGGGGGAATGAAGTAGATACGCAGTATTTT. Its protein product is CASSKALSLAGGNEVDTQYF.

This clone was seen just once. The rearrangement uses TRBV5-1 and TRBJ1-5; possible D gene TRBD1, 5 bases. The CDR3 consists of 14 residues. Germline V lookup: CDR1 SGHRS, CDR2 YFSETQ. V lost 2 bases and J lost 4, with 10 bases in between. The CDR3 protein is CASSFRQFNQPQHF. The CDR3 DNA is TGCGCCAGCAGCTTCCGACAGTTTAATCAGCCCCAGCATTTT.

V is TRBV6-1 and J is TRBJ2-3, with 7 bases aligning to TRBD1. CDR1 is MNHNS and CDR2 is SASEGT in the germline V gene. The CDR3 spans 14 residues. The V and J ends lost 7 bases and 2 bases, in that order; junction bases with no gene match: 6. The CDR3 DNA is TGTGCCAGCAAATCGACAGGGATCACAGATACGCAGTATTTT. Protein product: CASKSTGITDTQYF.